The 15 T cell receptor beta chains presented below share a single source sample, sequenced in a study of T cells in tuberculosis. The table came from immunoSEQ multiplex PCR; TCRdb's copy has only in-frame clones and leaves some out. The sample has some 41,000 clones, 90% to 95% seen once. Sequenced sample: PBMCs. Source of these receptors: a donor between 10 and 29 years old with latent tuberculosis or without tuberculosis infection. Some clones in this sample may be carry-over from other donors' samples.

The chain couples TRBV7-2 to TRBJ1-2, with 11 bases matching TRBD1. Germline CDR1 and CDR2: SGHTA and FQGNSA. The trim removed 4 bases at V and 3 bases at J, leaving 13 bases unmatched. This CDR3 contains 18 residues. As DNA, the CDR3 is TGTGCCAGCAGCTCGGGTGCTCGGACAGGGGGCTGGGACTATGGCTACACCTTC. It is translated as CASSSGARTGGWDYGYTF.

The chain employs TRBV18 and TRBJ2-7; 14 bases align to TRBD2. V shed 3 bases and J 4 bases; nucleotides not matched to a gene: 2. This CDR3 is 15 amino acids long. Germline V gives CDR1 KGHSH, CDR2 LQKENI. The CDR3: CASSPRTSGGYEQYF. CDR3 coding DNA: TGTGCCAGCTCACCGCGGACTAGCGGGGGGTACGAGCAGTACTTC.

The rearrangement links TRBV18 to TRBJ1-5; TRBD1 might be the D (6 bases). The ends were cut back, 5 bases at V and 0 bases at J, with 14 bases in the middle. This CDR3 spans 16 amino acids. The germline CDR1 and CDR2 sequences are KGHSH and LQKENI. The CDR3 region has the DNA TGTGCCAGCTCAAACACGGCGGACAGTAGCAATCAGCCCCAGCATTTT. This codes for CASSNTADSSNQPQHF.

The chain is built from TRBV7-2 and TRBJ2-3; D not resolved. The CDR3 sequence is 14 residues long. Germline CDR1 SGHTA, CDR2 FQGNSA. The V end lost 1 base, the J end lost 0 bases, and 5 bases lay between the germline ends. The CDR3 region is CASSLVASTDTQYF. In DNA, the CDR3 is TGTGCCAGCAGCTTAGTGGCTAGCACAGATACGCAGTATTTT.

A single count supports this clone. The genes are TRBV10-3 and TRBJ1-5; weak D call: TRBD1 (5 bases). Between the trimmed V and J ends, which lost 6 bases and 5 bases, there was a span of 11 bases. The germline V gene has CDR1 ENHRY and CDR2 SYGVKD. The CDR3 contains 13 residues. The CDR3: CAIRETADQPQHF. Written as DNA, the CDR3 is TGTGCCATCAGGGAGACAGCGGATCAGCCCCAGCATTTT.

This rearrangement joins TRBV12-5 to TRBJ1-2; 8 positions match TRBD1. V was clipped by 1 base and J by 0 bases; unmatched bases: 4. CDR3 length: 16 residues. Per germline, CDR1 LGHNT and CDR2 FRNRAP. The chain's CDR3 is CASGLGMDRANYGYTF. CDR3 nucleotides: TGTGCTAGTGGTTTGGGGATGGACAGGGCTAACTATGGCTACACCTTC.

CDR3 sequence: CASSQDYETGTLNEQFF. CDR3 nucleotide sequence: TGCGCCAGCAGCCAAGATTATGAGACAGGGACCCTCAATGAGCAGTTCTTC. V gene TRBV4-1 combines with J gene TRBJ2-1, with TRBD1 matching 7 bases. V shed 0 bases, J shed 6 bases, and the junction held 11 bases outside the gene matches. The V gene's germline CDR1 is MGHRA and CDR2 YSYEKL. CDR3 length equals 17 residues.

This chain links TRBV6-1 with TRBJ1-1; D not resolved. Trimming cost V 6 bases and J 5 bases, with 7 bases left between them. This CDR3 comprises 11 residues. CDR1 is MNHNS and CDR2 is SASEGT in the germline V gene. CDR3 nucleotides: TGTGCCAGCAGCGAGGGTACTGAAGCTTTCTTT. This sequence encodes CASSEGTEAFF.

The chain joins TRBV4-3 to TRBJ2-6; TRBD1 is a possible D gene (5 bases). The CDR3 sequence is 15 residues long. The V end was cut by 1 base, the J end by 3 bases, with 7 bases between. Germline assignment: CDR1 LGHNA and CDR2 YSLEER. CDR3 sequence: CASSQGTGGANVLTF. CDR3 in DNA: TGCGCCAGCAGCCAAGGTACAGGTGGGGCCAACGTCCTGACTTTC.

V and J are TRBV6-5 and TRBJ2-1, with TRBD1 matching over 7 bases. The CDR3 has 13 residues. J lost 8 bases, V lost 6 bases, and 7 bases had no gene match. Looked up from germline, CDR1 is MNHEY and CDR2 is SVGAGI. The CDR3 coding sequence is TGTGCCAGCAGCCCTGATACAGGGGATGAGCAGTTCTTC. Translating gives CASSPDTGDEQFF.

The chain carries TRBV18 and TRBJ2-2; D uncertain. The V end lost 2 bases, the J end lost 0 bases, and 16 bases lay between the germline ends. Looked up from germline, CDR1 is KGHSH and CDR2 is LQKENI. The CDR3 contains 18 residues. CDR3 coding DNA: TGTGCCAGCTCACCAATGCCCCCAGTTGTCGCGAACACCGGGGAGCTGTTTTTT. Translation gives CASSPMPPVVANTGELFF.

The CDR3 protein is CASSLSLDRTETQYF. Written as DNA, the CDR3 is TGTGCCAGCAGTCTCAGCCTCGACAGGACAGAGACCCAGTACTTC. The chain recombines TRBV28 with TRBJ2-5; tentatively, D is TRBD1 (6 bases). The V and J ends lost 5 bases and 4 bases respectively, with 17 bases between them. This CDR3 contains 15 residues. Germline V lookup: CDR1 MDHEN, CDR2 SYDVKM.

CDR3 loop: CASSITDRNEQYF. In DNA form, the CDR3 reads TGTGCCAGTAGTATAACGGACAGAAACGAGCAGTACTTC. The chain uses TRBV19 and TRBJ2-7, with D perhaps TRBD1 (6 bases). In germline, CDR1 is LNHDA, CDR2 SQIVND (reference sequence). The CDR3 has 13 amino acids. Trimming stripped 2 bases from V and 5 bases from J, with 10 bases between.

This chain connects TRBV2 to TRBJ1-3; tentative D call: TRBD1 (6 bases). Germline CDR1 is SNHLY and CDR2 is FYNNEI. The CDR3 length is 16 residues. Trimming took off 4 bases at V and 0 bases at J, with 13 bases between the two ends. CDR3 coding DNA: TGTGCCAGCAGTGGGAACAGGGCCCTCTCTGGAAACACCATATATTTT. This gives the protein CASSGNRALSGNTIYF.

This chain connects TRBV15 to TRBJ2-1; 9 bases fit TRBD1. This CDR3 has 17 amino acids. Germline assignment: CDR1 LNHNV and CDR2 YYDKDF (reference sequence). J was trimmed by 6 bases and V by 0 bases; bases with no gene match: 9. Here the CDR3 DNA reads TGTGCCACCAGCAGAGATTATCAGGACAGGGGTAGCAATGAGCAGTTCTTC. This sequence encodes CATSRDYQDRGSNEQFF.